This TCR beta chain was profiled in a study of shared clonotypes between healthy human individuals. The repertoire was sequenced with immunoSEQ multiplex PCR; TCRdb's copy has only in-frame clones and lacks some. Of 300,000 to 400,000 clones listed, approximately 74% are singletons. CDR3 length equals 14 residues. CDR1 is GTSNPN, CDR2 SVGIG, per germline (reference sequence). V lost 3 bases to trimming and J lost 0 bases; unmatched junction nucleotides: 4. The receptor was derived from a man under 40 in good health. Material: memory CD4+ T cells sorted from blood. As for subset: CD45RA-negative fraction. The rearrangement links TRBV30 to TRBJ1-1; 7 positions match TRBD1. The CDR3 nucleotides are TGTGCCTGGAGCTGGGACAGTCTGAACACTGAAGCTTTCTTT. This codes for CAWSWDSLNTEAFF.